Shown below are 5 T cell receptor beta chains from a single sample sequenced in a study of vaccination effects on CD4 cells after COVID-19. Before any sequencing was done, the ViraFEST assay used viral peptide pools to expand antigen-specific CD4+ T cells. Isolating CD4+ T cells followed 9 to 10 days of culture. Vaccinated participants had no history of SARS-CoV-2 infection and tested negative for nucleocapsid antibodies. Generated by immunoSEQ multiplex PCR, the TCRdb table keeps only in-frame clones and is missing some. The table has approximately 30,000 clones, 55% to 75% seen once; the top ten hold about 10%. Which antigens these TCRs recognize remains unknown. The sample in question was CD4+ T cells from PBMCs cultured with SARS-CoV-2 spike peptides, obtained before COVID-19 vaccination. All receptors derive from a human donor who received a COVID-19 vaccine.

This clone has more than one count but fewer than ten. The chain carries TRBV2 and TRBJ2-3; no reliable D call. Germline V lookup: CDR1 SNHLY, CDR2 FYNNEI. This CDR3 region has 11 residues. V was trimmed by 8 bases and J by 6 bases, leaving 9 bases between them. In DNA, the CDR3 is TGTGCCAGCCAGTATTCGGATACGCAGTATTTT. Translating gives CASQYSDTQYF.

For the CDR3, the DNA is TGTGCCAGCGTAGACAGCTTCGGATATGGCTACACCTTC. Protein sequence: CASVDSFGYGYTF. The chain recombines TRBV2 with TRBJ1-2; D is possibly TRBD1 (5 bases). The germline gives CDR1 SNHLY, CDR2 FYNNEI. This CDR3 has 13 residues. The ends were cut back, 8 bases at V and 5 bases at J, with 15 bases in the middle. Variable domain in full (rest from reference TRBV2 and TRBJ1-2): EPEVTQTPSHQVTQMGQEVILRCVPISNHLYFYWYRQILGQKVEFLVSFYNNEISEKSEIFDDQFSVERPDGSNFTLKIRSTKLEDSAMYFCASVDSFGYGYTFGSGTRLTVV.

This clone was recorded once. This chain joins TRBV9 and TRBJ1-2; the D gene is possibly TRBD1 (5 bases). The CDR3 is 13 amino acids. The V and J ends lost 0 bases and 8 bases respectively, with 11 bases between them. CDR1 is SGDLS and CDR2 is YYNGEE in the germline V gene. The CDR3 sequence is CASSVGMGGGYTF. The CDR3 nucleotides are TGTGCCAGCAGCGTAGGGATGGGGGGGGGCTACACCTTC.

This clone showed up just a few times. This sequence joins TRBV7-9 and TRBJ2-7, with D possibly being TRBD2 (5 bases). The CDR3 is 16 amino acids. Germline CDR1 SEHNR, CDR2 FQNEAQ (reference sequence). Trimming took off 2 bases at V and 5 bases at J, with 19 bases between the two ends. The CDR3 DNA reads TGTGCCAGCAGCTTAACCGTGGCTCTAGCTCAGGACGAGCAGTACTTC. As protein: CASSLTVALAQDEQYF.

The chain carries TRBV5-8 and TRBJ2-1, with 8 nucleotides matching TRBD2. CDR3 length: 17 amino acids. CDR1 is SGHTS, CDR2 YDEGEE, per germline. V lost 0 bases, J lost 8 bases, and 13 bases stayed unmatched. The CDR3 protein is CASSLGREGASRDEQFF. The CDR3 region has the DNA TGTGCCAGCAGCTTGGGACGGGAGGGCGCCTCTCGCGATGAGCAGTTCTTC.